This passage covers 27 T cell receptor beta chains from one sample sequenced in a study of beta chain features in type 1 diabetes. No antigen is known for these receptors. General study points: Among patients with Type 1 diabetes, TCRB CDR3s were moderately but significantly shorter in every one of the four CD4+ subsets.

The isolated RNA, all of it, was reverse transcribed, so expressed TCRB transcripts were what got sequenced. Using immunoSEQ multiplex PCR, the repertoire was profiled, and TCRdb retains in-frame clones only, with some absent. The top ten clones hold approximately 0.016% of a sample with a few hundred thousand clones, around an eighth of them seen once. Sequenced: naive CD4+ T cells from blood. Receptors originate from a woman under 30 with type 1 diabetes.

The V call is TRBV6-5, the J call TRBJ2-3, with 10 bases matching TRBD2. The CDR3 extends over 14 amino acids. CDR1 is MNHEY and CDR2 is SVGAGI in the germline V gene. V trimming: 10 bases; J trimming: 0 bases; junction bases outside the gene matches: 4. CDR3 bases: TGTGCCACCCAAGCGGGAGGGAGCACAGATACGCAGTATTTT. It specifies CATQAGGSTDTQYF.

The chain uses TRBV7-3 and TRBJ2-2; D not resolved. Germline V gene lookup returns CDR1 SGHTA and CDR2 FQGTGA. V was clipped by 5 bases and J by 9 bases, with 22 bases between them. This CDR3 spans 16 amino acids. The CDR3 protein is CASSPSPQSAYRELFF. The CDR3 nucleotides are TGTGCCAGCAGCCCTTCTCCACAGTCGGCCTACCGGGAGCTGTTTTTT.

This clone showed up just a few times. The chain employs TRBV29-1 and TRBJ2-3; TRBD2 is a possible D gene (6 bases). Trimming took 3 bases from V and 0 from J, leaving 7 bases between them. The CDR3 contains 13 residues. Germline CDR1 reads SQVTM; CDR2 reads ANQGSEA. The CDR3 loop is CSVDGTSTDTQYF. In nucleotides, the CDR3 is TGCAGCGTTGACGGGACTAGCACAGATACGCAGTATTTT.

This clone was seen more than once but under ten times. The chain employs TRBV6-6 and TRBJ2-7; 8 bases map to TRBD1. The V and J ends lost 4 bases and 7 bases, in that order; junction bases with no gene match: 3. Germline CDR1 reads MNHNY; CDR2 reads SVGAGI (reference sequence). The length of the CDR3 is 12 residues. The CDR3 loop is CASSWGQAEQYV. The CDR3 DNA is TGTGCCAGCAGTTGGGGACAGGCTGAGCAGTACGTC.

The V gene is TRBV25-1, the J gene TRBJ2-7, with D maybe TRBD1 (5 bases). CDR1 and CDR2 (germline): MGHDK, SYGVNS. Between the trimmed V and J ends, which lost 2 bases and 2 bases, there was a span of 16 bases. This CDR3 has 16 amino acids. CDR3 nucleotides: TGTGCCAGCAGTGAACCGAGTCGGTCAGGGACCTACGAGCAGTACTTC. Translation: CASSEPSRSGTYEQYF.

CDR3 loop: CASVIGGSSYEQYF. CDR3 in DNA: TGTGCCAGCGTGATCGGGGGTAGCTCCTACGAGCAGTACTTC. The chain combines TRBV28 with TRBJ2-7, with TRBD2 as a possible D gene (6 bases). This CDR3 has 14 amino acids. The germline V gene has CDR1 MDHEN and CDR2 SYDVKM. V was shortened by 8 bases and J by 0 bases, with 14 bases between the two germline ends. Combining the CDR3 with reference TRBV28 and TRBJ2-7 gives the whole variable domain DVKVTQSSRYLVKRTGEKVFLECVQDMDHENMFWYRQDPGLGLRLIYFSYDVKMKEKGDIPEGYSVSREKKERFSLILESASTNQTSMYLCASVIGGSSYEQYFGPGTRLTVT.

This clone was recorded a few times. This chain links TRBV7-2 with TRBJ2-4; tentatively, D is TRBD1 (6 bases). V was pared by 1 base and J by 8 bases, with 15 bases between. There are 15 residues in the CDR3. Germline V gives CDR1 SGHTA, CDR2 FQGNSA. For the CDR3, the DNA is TGTGCCAGCAGCTTAGTAGGGTGGGCAGGGGACATTCAGTACTTC. Protein sequence: CASSLVGWAGDIQYF. Drawing the rest from reference TRBV7-2 and TRBJ2-4, the complete variable domain is GAGVSQSPSNKVTEKGKDVELRCDPISGHTALYWYRQSLGQGLEFLIYFQGNSAPDKSGLPSDRFSAERTGGSVSTLTIQRTQQEDSAVYLCASSLVGWAGDIQYFGAGTRLSVL.

This clone has only a few counts. The J gene is TRBJ1-2, the V gene TRBV30; D unclear. The CDR3 has 13 amino acids. The germline CDR1 and CDR2 sequences are GTSNPN and SVGIG (reference sequence). V lost 1 base to trimming and J lost 8 bases, with 14 bases between them. The CDR3 reads CAWSETPLEGYTF. CDR3 in DNA: TGTGCCTGGAGTGAGACACCGCTTGAGGGCTACACCTTC.

Notes on this clone: Other DNA sequences within the sample encode an identical CDR3. CDR3 sequence: CATSRDRLNTGELFF. The CDR3 DNA reads TGTGCCACCAGCAGAGACAGGCTGAACACCGGGGAGCTGTTTTTT. The V call is TRBV15, the J call TRBJ2-2; D gene ambiguous. This CDR3 has 15 amino acids. V was trimmed by 0 bases and J by 1 base, leaving 6 bases between them. Germline CDR1 reads LNHNV; CDR2 reads YYDKDF (reference sequence).

V and J are TRBV9 and TRBJ2-3; 9 positions agree with TRBD1. Germline CDR1 SGDLS, CDR2 YYNGEE. The CDR3 is 15 residues long. V lost 0 bases, J lost 1 base, and 0 bases stayed unmatched. The CDR3 spells CASSVGTGGTDTQYF. The CDR3 DNA sequence: TGTGCCAGCAGCGTAGGGACAGGGGGCACAGATACGCAGTATTTT.

This clone was counted between two and nine times. The chain is built from TRBV5-1 and TRBJ2-3; TRBD2 is a possible D gene (5 bases). Germline CDR1 reads SGHRS; CDR2 reads YFSETQ. The ends were cut back, 1 base at V and 6 bases at J, with 15 bases in the middle. The CDR3 is made up of 15 amino acids. DNA for the CDR3: TGCGCCAGCAGCTTGCGTCCAACTAGTGAGGATACGCAGTATTTT. It codes for CASSLRPTSEDTQYF.

The chain is built from TRBV29-1 and TRBJ1-1; 7 bases agree with TRBD1. Trimming removed 6 bases from V and 4 bases from J; junction bases left unmatched: 20. The CDR3 covers 17 residues. In germline, CDR1 is SQVTM, CDR2 ANQGSEA. DNA of the CDR3: TGCAGCGTACGGACAGGCGGCAGCCTATTAGTGGGCACTGAAGCTTTCTTT. Protein product: CSVRTGGSLLVGTEAFF.

This chain links TRBV18 with TRBJ2-7, with D tentatively TRBD2 (5 bases). The CDR3 consists of 13 residues. The germline V gene has CDR1 KGHSH and CDR2 LQKENI. Deletions cut 5 bases from V and 3 bases from J, with 11 bases between. In DNA, the CDR3 is TGTGCCAGCTCAGATGACGCGGGCTACGAGCAGTACGTC. As protein: CASSDDAGYEQYV.

The rearrangement links TRBV7-2 to TRBJ2-1; 12 bases are shared with TRBD1. V shed 5 bases and J 5 bases; nucleotides not matched to a gene: 4. CDR3 length equals 15 residues. Germline lookup yields CDR1 SGHTA and CDR2 FQGNSA. CDR3 DNA: TGTGCCAGCAGCCGGGGACAGGGGGCCAACAATGAGCAGTTCTTC. It translates to CASSRGQGANNEQFF. The full variable domain, rest sourced from reference TRBV7-2 and TRBJ2-1, is GAGVSQSPSNKVTEKGKDVELRCDPISGHTALYWYRQSLGQGLEFLIYFQGNSAPDKSGLPSDRFSAERTGGSVSTLTIQRTQQEDSAVYLCASSRGQGANNEQFFGPGTRLTVL.

This chain links TRBV30 with TRBJ1-1; a possible D gene is TRBD1 (5 bases). V lost 0 bases to trimming and J lost 5 bases, with 10 bases between them. The CDR3 loop spans 13 amino acids. Per the germline V gene, CDR1 is GTSNPN and CDR2 is SVGIG (reference sequence). CDR3: CAWSVTGGTEAFF. In nucleotides, the CDR3 is TGTGCCTGGAGTGTAACCGGGGGGACTGAAGCTTTCTTT.

This clone was detected only a few times. The J gene is TRBJ2-3, the V gene TRBV7-9, with D possibly matching TRBD2 (5 bases). Trimming stripped 3 bases from V and 1 base from J, with 11 bases between. The CDR3 consists of 15 residues. Germline CDR1 reads SEHNR; CDR2 reads FQNEAQ (reference sequence). The CDR3 is CASSFRPGGTDTQYF. CDR3 sequence (DNA): TGTGCCAGCAGCTTTCGACCCGGGGGCACAGATACGCAGTATTTT.

This clone was seen a handful of times. The chain employs TRBV11-3 and TRBJ2-1, with D perhaps matching TRBD1 (6 bases). Germline-derived CDR1 and CDR2 are SGHNT and YENEEA. The CDR3 runs to 13 residues. The ends were cut back, 2 bases at V and 5 bases at J, with 7 bases in the middle. The CDR3 loop reads CASSLRTDNEQFF. The CDR3 DNA reads TGTGCCAGCAGCTTACGGACAGACAATGAGCAGTTCTTC.

The chain joins TRBV29-1 to TRBJ2-5; TRBD1 matches at 7 bases. V lost 6 bases, J lost 2 bases, and 6 bases stayed unmatched. CDR3 length: 13 residues. Germline V gives CDR1 SQVTM, CDR2 ANQGSEA. CDR3 coding DNA: TGCAGCGTGAGGGGGCGGTTACAAGAGACCCAGTACTTC. Its translation: CSVRGRLQETQYF.

DNA of the CDR3: TGTGCCAGCAGTTTAGGACAGCGGGGGACAGATACGCAGTATTTT. Translating gives CASSLGQRGTDTQYF. The chain uses TRBV27 and TRBJ2-3; 8 bases map to TRBD2. Germline V CDR1 and CDR2: MNHEY, SMNVEV (reference sequence). The length of the CDR3 is 15 residues. V gave up 2 bases and J gave up 3 bases; unmatched junction bases: 4.

Only a few counts were recorded for this clone. The chain has TRBV18 and TRBJ2-3; TRBD2 matches at 7 bases. Per germline, CDR1 KGHSH and CDR2 LQKENI. CDR3 length: 15 residues. Germline trimming cut 1 base from V and 4 bases from J; bases unmatched to any gene: 5. The DNA of the CDR3 is TGTGCCAGCTCACCACGAGGGAGGGCCCCAGATACGCAGTATTTT. This codes for CASSPRGRAPDTQYF.

This clone has just a few counts. The J gene is TRBJ2-1, the V gene TRBV28, with TRBD1 matching over 9 bases. The CDR3 totals 14 residues. V gave up 6 bases and J gave up 2 bases; unmatched junction bases: 2. The germline CDR1 and CDR2 sequences are MDHEN and SYDVKM. The CDR3 loop is CASRTGGTYNEQFF. DNA for the CDR3: TGTGCCAGCAGGACAGGGGGGACCTACAATGAGCAGTTCTTC.

This clone was seen a handful of times. The chain links TRBV14 to TRBJ2-5, with TRBD2 identical over 8 bases. The V gene's germline CDR1 is SGHDN and CDR2 FVKESK. The CDR3 has 17 residues. The V gene end was trimmed by 4 bases and the J gene end by 0 bases; junction bases not matched to a gene: 10. This CDR3 reads CASSPPPKRGYQETQYF. CDR3 nucleotide sequence: TGTGCCAGCAGCCCACCCCCCAAGCGGGGGTACCAAGAGACCCAGTACTTC.

This rearrangement joins TRBV7-2 to TRBJ1-1, with D unclear. V lost 1 base, J lost 1 base, and 10 bases lay in between. Looked up from germline, CDR1 is SGHTA and CDR2 is FQGNSA. CDR3 length: 15 amino acids. CDR3 sequence: CASSLGRWGNTEAFF. The DNA for the CDR3 is TGTGCCAGCAGCTTAGGGAGGTGGGGGAACACTGAAGCTTTCTTT.

V usage is TRBV2 and J usage is TRBJ2-2, with TRBD2 matching 12 bases. The germline V gene has CDR1 SNHLY and CDR2 FYNNEI. Trimming removed 8 bases from V and 1 base from J; junction bases left unmatched: 2. The CDR3 is 15 amino acids. CDR3 in amino acids: CASGLAGMNTGELFF. The CDR3 coding sequence is TGTGCCAGCGGACTAGCGGGAATGAACACCGGGGAGCTGTTTTTT.

This clone was seen more than once but under ten times. The chain uses TRBV28 and TRBJ2-7, with D unclear. V lost 6 bases, J lost 3 bases, and 15 bases lay in between. There are 14 residues in the CDR3. The germline V gene has CDR1 MDHEN and CDR2 SYDVKM. For the CDR3, the DNA is TGTGCCAGCAGCCCACCAAACTCGGGCTACGAGCAGTACTTC. Translation gives CASSPPNSGYEQYF.

V usage is TRBV6-6 and J usage is TRBJ1-2, with 8 bases aligning to TRBD1. This CDR3 is built from 15 residues. Trimming took 4 bases from V and 2 from J; bases not matched to a gene: 6. From germline, CDR1 is MNHNY and CDR2 SVGAGI (reference sequence). The CDR3 region has the DNA TGTGCCAGCAGTTCCACGGGACAGGACAACTATGGCTACACCTTC. Translated, it gives CASSSTGQDNYGYTF.

The V call is TRBV19, the J call TRBJ2-1, with TRBD1 matching 8 bases. Germline-derived CDR1 and CDR2 are LNHDA and SQIVND (reference sequence). The CDR3 is 15 residues long. Unmatched junction bases numbered 7, after V lost 4 bases and J lost 5 bases. The CDR3 spells CASSNVGTGNNEQFF. The CDR3 region has the DNA TGTGCCAGTAGTAACGTCGGGACAGGTAACAATGAGCAGTTCTTC.